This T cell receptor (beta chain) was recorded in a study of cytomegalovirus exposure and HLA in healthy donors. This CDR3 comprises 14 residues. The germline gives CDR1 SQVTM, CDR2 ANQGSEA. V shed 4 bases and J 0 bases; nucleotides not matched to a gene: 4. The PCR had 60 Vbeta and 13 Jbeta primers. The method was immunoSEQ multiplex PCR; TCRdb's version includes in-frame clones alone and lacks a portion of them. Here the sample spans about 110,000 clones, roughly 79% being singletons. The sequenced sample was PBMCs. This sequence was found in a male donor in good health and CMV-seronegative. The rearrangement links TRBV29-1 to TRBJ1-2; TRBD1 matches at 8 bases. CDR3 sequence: CSVGSGGTNYGYTF. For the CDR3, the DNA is TGCAGCGTTGGTTCAGGGGGCACTAACTATGGCTACACCTTC.